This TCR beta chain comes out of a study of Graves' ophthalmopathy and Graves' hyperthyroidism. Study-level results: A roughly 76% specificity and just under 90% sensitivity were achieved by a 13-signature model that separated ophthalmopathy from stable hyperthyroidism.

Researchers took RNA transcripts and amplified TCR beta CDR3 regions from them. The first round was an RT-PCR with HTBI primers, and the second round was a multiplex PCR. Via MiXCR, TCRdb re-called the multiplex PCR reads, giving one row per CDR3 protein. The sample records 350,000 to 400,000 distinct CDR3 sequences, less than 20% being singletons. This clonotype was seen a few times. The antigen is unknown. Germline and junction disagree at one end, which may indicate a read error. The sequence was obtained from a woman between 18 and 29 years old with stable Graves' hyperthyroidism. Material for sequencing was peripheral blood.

The CDR3: CASSLGQNTEACF. The CDR3 coding sequence is TGTGCCAGCAGCCTGGGACAGAACACTGAAGCTTGCTTT. The chain recombines TRBV7-2 with TRBJ1-1; 7 bases agree with TRBD1. The CDR3 covers 13 residues. Germline V CDR1 and CDR2: SGHTA, FQGNSA.